The 6 T cell receptor beta chains presented below share a single source sample, sequenced in a study of OX40 agonist ivuxolimab in advanced cancers. Profiled with immunoSEQ multiplex PCR; TCRdb holds only in-frame clones, not every one. The sample has more than 60,000 clones, about 94% seen once. The source was CD4+ or CD8+ T cells sorted from blood, collected in a trial of the OX40 agonist ivuxolimab. Source of these receptors: an adult with an advanced solid tumor such as melanoma, head and neck, liver or kidney cancer.

The DNA for the CDR3 is TGTGCCACCAGCACCAACGCCGGGACAGGGGCCTACAATCAGCCCCAGCATTTT. Residues: CATSTNAGTGAYNQPQHF. This sequence joins TRBV15 and TRBJ1-5, with 10 bases that match TRBD1. V dropped 4 bases and J dropped 3; count of bases not matched to a gene: 12. Germline CDR1 LNHNV, CDR2 YYDKDF (reference sequence). This CDR3 is built from 18 residues.

The CDR3 protein is CASSPGPYNSPLHF. CDR3 DNA sequence: TGTGCCAGCAGCCCGGGGCCGTATAATTCACCCCTCCACTTT. This chain connects TRBV5-4 to TRBJ1-6; D possibly corresponds to TRBD1 (5 bases). CDR1 SGHNT and CDR2 YYREEE come from the germline V gene (reference sequence). This CDR3 has 14 amino acids. The V end was cut by 4 bases, the J end by 4 bases, with 9 bases between.

The chain uses TRBV6-5 and TRBJ2-7; 10 nucleotides agree with TRBD1. The CDR3 extends over 14 amino acids. Trimming cost V 5 bases and J 6 bases; bases outside gene matches: 7. From germline, CDR1 is MNHEY and CDR2 SVGAGI. CDR3 residues: CASSLGGQGIEQYF. The CDR3 DNA reads as TGTGCCAGCAGTCTAGGGGGACAGGGGATCGAGCAGTACTTC.

The rearrangement links TRBV4-2 to TRBJ2-7, with 13 bases aligning to TRBD2. The trim removed 3 bases at V and 0 bases at J, leaving 2 bases unmatched. The CDR3 spans 16 residues. Germline-derived CDR1 and CDR2 are LGHNA and YNFKEQ. The CDR3 sequence: CASSQRTSGSSYEQYF. The CDR3 DNA follows: TGTGCCAGCAGCCAGAGGACTAGCGGGAGCTCCTACGAGCAGTACTTC.

The chain is built from TRBV6-4 and TRBJ2-5, with a weak D call TRBD2 (6 bases). V lost 6 bases and J 3 bases, leaving 23 bases between the germline ends. Germline V lookup: CDR1 MRHNA, CDR2 SNTAGT. This CDR3 region has 17 residues. CDR3 bases: TGTGCCAGCAGGTCTGGACGTTTCTGGGAGCGGGAAGAGACCCAGTACTTC. Translated: CASRSGRFWEREETQYF.

The chain couples TRBV7-2 to TRBJ1-4; D call uncertain. The V gene lost 1 base and the J gene lost 7 bases, with 4 bases spanning the gap. CDR3 length: 12 residues. The germline V gene has CDR1 SGHTA and CDR2 FQGNSA. The CDR3 DNA is TGTGCCAGCAGCTTAGACCGTGAAAAACTGTTTTTT. Translation: CASSLDREKLFF.